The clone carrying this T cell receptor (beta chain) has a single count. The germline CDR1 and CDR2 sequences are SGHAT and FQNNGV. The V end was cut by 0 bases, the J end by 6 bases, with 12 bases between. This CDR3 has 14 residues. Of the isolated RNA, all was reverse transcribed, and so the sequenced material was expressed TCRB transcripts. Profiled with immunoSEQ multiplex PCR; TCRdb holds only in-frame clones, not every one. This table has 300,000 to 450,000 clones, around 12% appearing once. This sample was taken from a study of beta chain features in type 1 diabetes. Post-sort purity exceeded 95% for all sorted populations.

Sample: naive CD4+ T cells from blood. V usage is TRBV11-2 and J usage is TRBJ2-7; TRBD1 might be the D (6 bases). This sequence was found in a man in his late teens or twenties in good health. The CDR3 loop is CASSLDGQPIEQYF. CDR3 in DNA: TGTGCCAGCAGCTTAGATGGACAGCCCATCGAGCAGTACTTC.